This T cell receptor (beta chain) was documented in a study of T cell repertoires in ileal Crohn's disease (dated by TCRdb to about 2019). About the full investigation: At the time of surgery, roughly 40% of patients were active smokers, and the median duration of disease was roughly 8.3 years. The study ran alongside a multicentre cohort designed to identify predictors of early endoscopic recurrence after ileocolonic resection. A total of some 170 mucosal samples from some 57 patients were sequenced, collected from several sites on the surgical specimen as well as at postoperative endoscopy. A Rutgeerts score higher than i0 was the definition used for endoscopic postoperative recurrence. Every patient underwent surgery because of a complication, which was stricturing disease in 61% of cases and penetrating disease in approximately 39%. About half of the patients received postoperative therapy: some 12 received thiopurines and 18 received anti-TNF agents. The TCR repertoire was analysed in under 70 patients with Crohn's disease drawn from a prospective multicentre cohort.

Approximately 550 nanograms of biopsy DNA per sample were submitted for commercial TCRB immunosequencing. Adaptive Biotechnology amplified CDR3 regions from genomic DNA with a two-step multiplex PCR that controlled for amplification bias. Primers for every V and J gene segment were used in the first PCR, and barcodes and Illumina adapters were added in the second PCR. CDR3 libraries were sequenced on an Illumina instrument. As for the original processing: The analysis used both the pipelines supplied by the vendor and custom analysis of the raw data in R/Bioconductor with R version 3.3.0. Clonality, which ranges from 0 to 1, was calculated as the inverse of the normalised Shannon entropy across all productive clones. High-frequency clones were defined as the repertoire share of the top 100 clones, retaining only clones passing a 95% confidence test. Repertoire diversity was measured with the Simpson index, and overlap between samples was measured with the Morisita-Horn index. TCRdb limited this immuneACCESS table to in-frame rearrangements with V and J called. A share of clones is missing; checked studies link under half to unresolved V genes, and the rest is unexplained. The V and J calls and the clone size are those of that table, but D and trimming were determined from the DNA. Here the sample has 13,000 to 15,000 clones; approximately 81% occur a single time. Of the sample, almost 6.5% falls within the top ten clones.

Trimming takes 4 bases off V and 4 bases off J; junction bases not matched to a gene: 3. Per the germline V gene (reference sequence), SEHNR is the CDR1 and FQNEAQ is the CDR2. The CDR3 contains 13 residues, cysteine and phenylalanine counted. The DNA shown is the 39-base CDR3, in frame from base 1. On this clone: Its specific antigen is unknown. Base qualities were left out, and no much larger clone turns up one base away.

Eligible patients were adults with ileal or ileocolonic Crohn's disease who had an indication for ileocolonic resection. Whole ileal mucosal biopsies were stored frozen at -80°C before DNA extraction. Genomic DNA was extracted from frozen whole biopsies using a TRizol-based method and was quantified with a NanoDrop 2000 spectrophotometer. Study-wide conclusions, independent of this receptor: Compared with CD4 T cells, sorted CD8 T cells held more high-frequency clones, which suggests that the mucosal expansions were mostly CD8. Higher high-frequency clone percentages at surgery were associated with endoscopic recurrence; all patients with clonality above 26.8% (18/57) had recurrence. Mucosal CD4 and CD8 T cells were sorted and sequenced only in a subgroup of patients, whose size was not stated. Patients who were active smokers at surgery had a significantly higher proportion of clonal expansions than non-smokers (around 25% vs 18%, p=0.02).

The chain is made from TRBV7-9 and TRBJ1-1, with 7 middle bases fitting TRBD1. The sequenced sample consisted of ileal tissue. The source of this sequence is an adult with Crohn's disease. The sequence in DNA is TGTGCCAGCAGCTCAGCAGGGGGCACTGAAGCTTTCTTT. Its coded protein is CASSSAGGTEAFF.